This T cell receptor (beta chain) originates from a study of T cell clones after liver transplantation. Across the whole study: TCRbeta sequencing after a pre-transplant mixed lymphocyte reaction identified graft-donor-reactive clones, later tracked in post-transplant blood. Until 12-24 months post-transplant, subjects got standard immunosuppression and no induction.

This CDR3 region has 15 residues. Germline trimming cut 4 bases from V and 4 bases from J; bases unmatched to any gene: 9. Germline values: CDR1 MGHRA, CDR2 YSYEKL. Profiled with immunoSEQ multiplex PCR; TCRdb holds only in-frame clones, not every one. The table lists about 80,000 clones, roughly four fifths of them singletons. This clone was seen a handful of times. This TCR derives from a human patient who received a liver transplant. Some T cells here may be from the graft donor. Sequenced material: CD4+ T cells from blood, taken almost 47 months after liver transplant. The chain joins TRBV4-1 to TRBJ2-5, with 7 bases identical to TRBD2. Here the CDR3 DNA reads TGCGCCAGCAGCCCGGGGGAGGGGAGGCCAGAGACCCAGTACTTC. It codes for CASSPGEGRPETQYF.